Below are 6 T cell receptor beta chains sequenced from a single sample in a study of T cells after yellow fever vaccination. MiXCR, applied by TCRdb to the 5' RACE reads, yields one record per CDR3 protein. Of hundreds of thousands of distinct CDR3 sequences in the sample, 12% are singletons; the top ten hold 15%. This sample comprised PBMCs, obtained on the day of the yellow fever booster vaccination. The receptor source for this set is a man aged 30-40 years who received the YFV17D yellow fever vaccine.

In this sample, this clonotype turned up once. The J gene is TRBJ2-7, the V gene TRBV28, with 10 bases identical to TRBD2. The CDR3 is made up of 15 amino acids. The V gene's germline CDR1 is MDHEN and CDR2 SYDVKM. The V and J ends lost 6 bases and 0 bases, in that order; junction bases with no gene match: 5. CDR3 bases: TGTGCCAGCAGACCACTAGCGGGAAGCTCCTACGAGCAGTACTTC. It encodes CASRPLAGSSYEQYF.

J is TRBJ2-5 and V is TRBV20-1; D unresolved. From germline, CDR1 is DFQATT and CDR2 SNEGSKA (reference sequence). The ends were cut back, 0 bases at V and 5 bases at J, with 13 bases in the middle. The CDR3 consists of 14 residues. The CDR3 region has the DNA TGCAGTGCTAGAGATCCACTCCAAGGGGAGACCCAGTACTTC. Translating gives CSARDPLQGETQYF.

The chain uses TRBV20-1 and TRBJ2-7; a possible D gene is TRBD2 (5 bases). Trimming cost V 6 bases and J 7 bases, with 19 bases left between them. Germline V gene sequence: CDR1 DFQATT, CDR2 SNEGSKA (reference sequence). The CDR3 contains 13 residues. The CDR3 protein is CSAPLDGVGEQYF. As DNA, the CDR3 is TGCAGTGCACCACTGGACGGGGTGGGAGAGCAGTACTTC.

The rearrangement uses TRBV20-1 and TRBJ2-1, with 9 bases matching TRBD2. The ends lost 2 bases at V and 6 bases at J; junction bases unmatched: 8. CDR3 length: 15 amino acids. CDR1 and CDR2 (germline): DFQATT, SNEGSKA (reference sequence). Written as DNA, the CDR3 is TGCAGTGCTAGAAATCTGGCTAGCGGGATCAATGAGCAGTTCTTC. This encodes CSARNLASGINEQFF.

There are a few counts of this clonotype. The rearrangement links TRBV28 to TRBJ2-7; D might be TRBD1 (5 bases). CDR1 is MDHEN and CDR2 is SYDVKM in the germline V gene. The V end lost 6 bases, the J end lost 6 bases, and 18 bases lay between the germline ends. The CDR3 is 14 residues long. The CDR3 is CASSRTAVGLEQYF. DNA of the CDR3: TGTGCCAGCAGCCGGACCGCGGTGGGGCTCGAGCAGTACTTC.

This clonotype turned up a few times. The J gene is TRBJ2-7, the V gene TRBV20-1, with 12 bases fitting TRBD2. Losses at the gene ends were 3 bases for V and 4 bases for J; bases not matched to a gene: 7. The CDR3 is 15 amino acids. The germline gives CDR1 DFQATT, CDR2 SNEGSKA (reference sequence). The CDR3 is CSASPTSGSFYEQYF. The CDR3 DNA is TGCAGTGCTAGCCCGACTAGCGGGAGTTTTTACGAGCAGTACTTC.